This record looks at one T cell receptor beta chain sequence and its context. The antigen remains unidentified. The source of the PBMCs was around 9 ml of fresh peripheral blood. This sample is part of a study of T cells in Graves' hyperthyroidism and ophthalmopathy. Trimming took off 2 bases at V and 6 bases at J, with 8 bases between the two ends. The CDR3 is 12 residues long. From germline, CDR1 is MDHEN and CDR2 SYDVKM. General study findings and limits: With a median lead of roughly 6.8 months before onset, the model predicted ophthalmopathy.

Regions amplified from RNA transcripts were the TCR beta CDR3 regions. TCR CDR3 underwent first-round RT-PCR with the HTBI primer set. TCRdb used MiXCR to reprocess the multiplex PCR reads, holding one entry per CDR3 protein. The sample holds about 500,000 distinct CDR3 sequences, 15% to 20% seen once. This receptor was taken from a woman in her twenties or thirties with Graves' ophthalmopathy. The chain joins TRBV28 to TRBJ2-7; possible D gene TRBD2, 5 bases. Sequenced input: blood. CDR3 region: CASSLQTSEQYF. The CDR3 DNA follows: TGTGCCAGCAGTTTACAAACTAGCGAGCAGTACTTC.